The 31 T cell receptor beta chains given below trace back to one sample, sequenced in a study of identical twins. TCRdb re-derived calls from the 5' RACE reads in MiXCR, one entry per CDR3 protein. The sample records about 520,000 distinct CDR3 sequences, roughly a fifth being singletons. This sample was also put to use in a study of T cells expressing NK-cell markers.

Sample: CD4+ T cells sorted from blood. These receptors originate from a woman aged 18-29 years in good health.

This clonotype has more than one count but fewer than ten. V is TRBV20-1 and J is TRBJ2-7, with 12 nucleotides matching TRBD2. Germline CDR1 reads DFQATT; CDR2 reads SNEGSKA (reference sequence). This CDR3 is built from 14 residues. V shed 5 bases, J shed 5 bases, and the junction held 7 bases outside the gene matches. The CDR3 loop is CSASLAGGQNEQYF. The DNA of the CDR3 is TGCAGTGCTTCCCTAGCGGGGGGGCAAAACGAGCAGTACTTC.

The rearrangement joins TRBV6-5 to TRBJ1-2, with D possibly TRBD1 on 5 matching bases. The ends were cut back, 6 bases at V and 6 bases at J, with 11 bases in the middle. The CDR3 consists of 12 residues. CDR1 is MNHEY and CDR2 is SVGAGI in the germline V gene. The CDR3 loop is CASSELGDGYTF. CDR3 sequence (DNA): TGTGCCAGCAGCGAACTGGGGGATGGCTACACCTTC.

This clonotype occurred a few times. The V and J genes are TRBV6-6 and TRBJ2-3; a possible D gene is TRBD1 (6 bases). CDR3 size: 11 residues. V lost 10 bases, J lost 8 bases, and 13 bases lay in between. Per the germline V gene, CDR1 is MNHNY and CDR2 is SVGAGI (reference sequence). CDR3 protein: CATAGVGTQYF. CDR3 nucleotides: TGTGCCACCGCAGGGGTCGGTACGCAGTATTTT.

The table lists this clonotype with a count of one. The chain employs TRBV20-1 and TRBJ1-4; D uncertain. Germline CDR1 reads DFQATT; CDR2 reads SNEGSKA (reference sequence). This CDR3 contains 12 residues. V gave up 6 bases and J gave up 9 bases, with 14 bases separating them. CDR3 amino acids: CSASRQSKKLFF. The DNA of the CDR3 is TGCAGTGCGTCTCGGCAGTCCAAAAAACTGTTTTTT.

The J gene is TRBJ2-2, the V gene TRBV2; TRBD2 matches at 9 bases. There are 16 residues in the CDR3. Trimming cost V 4 bases and J 5 bases; bases outside gene matches: 8. Germline loops: CDR1 SNHLY, CDR2 FYNNEI. The CDR3 region has the DNA TGTGCCAGCAGTGTTGCGGGAGGGCCCGGAACCGGGGAGCTGTTTTTT. Amino acid sequence: CASSVAGGPGTGELFF.

In regard to this clonotype: The junction shows a germline mismatch at one end, possibly a read error. The V call is TRBV25-1, the J call TRBJ1-1; D gene unclear. This CDR3 comprises 11 residues. CDR1 and CDR2 (germline): MGHDK, SYGVNS. The CDR3 is CVSSESAEAFF. Written as DNA, the CDR3 is TGTGTCAGCAGTGAATCGGCGGAAGCTTTCTTT.

The chain carries TRBV27 and TRBJ2-1; D gene uncertain. CDR1 and CDR2 from the germline V gene are MNHEY and SMNVEV (reference sequence). This CDR3 has 13 amino acids. The germline V and J ends were trimmed by 6 bases and 7 bases, with 13 bases remaining between them. The CDR3 is CASRPFTLNEQFF. CDR3 nucleotides: TGTGCCAGCAGACCATTTACACTAAATGAGCAGTTCTTC.

This clonotype was counted between two and nine times. The chain carries TRBV12-3 or TRBV12-4 and TRBJ2-7; 10 bases are shared with TRBD2. The CDR3 spans 16 residues. V lost 3 bases to trimming and J lost 1 base; unmatched junction nucleotides: 6. Written as DNA, the CDR3 is TGTGCCAGCAGTTTTATAGCGGGAGGATCATCCTACGAGCAGTACTTC. It is translated as CASSFIAGGSSYEQYF.

The chain is built from TRBV20-1 and TRBJ1-4; no reliable D call. The CDR3 extends over 12 amino acids. Germline-derived CDR1 and CDR2 are DFQATT and SNEGSKA (reference sequence). Trimming left V 6 bases short and J 4 bases short, with 9 bases between. The chain's CDR3 is CSAAKGNEKLFF. The DNA of the CDR3 is TGCAGTGCCGCAAAGGGTAATGAAAAACTGTTTTTT.

This clonotype came up a few times. This chain connects TRBV11-3 to TRBJ2-7; 7 bases align to TRBD1. The length of the CDR3 is 14 residues. The V gene end was trimmed by 4 bases and the J gene end by 2 bases; junction bases not matched to a gene: 5. Germline V gives CDR1 SGHNT, CDR2 YENEEA. The CDR3 DNA follows: TGTGCCAGCAGCTCAGCAGGGGGTCCCTACGAGCAGTACTTC. Translated, it gives CASSSAGGPYEQYF.

The chain has TRBV10-2 and TRBJ2-3; 9 bases fit TRBD2. Germline V gene lookup returns CDR1 WSHSY and CDR2 SAAADI. This CDR3 region has 14 residues. Trimming at V came to 7 bases and at J to 5 bases, leaving 7 bases not matched to a gene. This chain's CDR3 is CASTGLAGVDTQYF. Written as DNA, the CDR3 is TGCGCCAGCACAGGGTTAGCGGGAGTAGATACGCAGTATTTT.

This clonotype turned up a few times. CDR3 coding DNA: TGTGCCAGCAGCCCCGGACTAGCGGGAGCAAATGAGCAGTTCTTC. Its translation: CASSPGLAGANEQFF. The V and J genes are TRBV6-1 and TRBJ2-1, with 13 bases identical to TRBD2. From germline, CDR1 is MNHNS and CDR2 SASEGT. There are 15 residues in the CDR3. The J segment lost 7 bases and the V segment lost 6 bases, leaving 6 bases of the junction unmatched.

This clonotype appeared many times. The chain combines TRBV7-9 with TRBJ2-5; D tentatively fits TRBD1 or TRBD2 (5 bases each). The V gene lost 5 bases and the J gene lost 2 bases, with 12 bases spanning the gap. CDR3 length: 14 residues. Germline CDR1 SEHNR, CDR2 FQNEAQ (reference sequence). The CDR3 protein is CASSHRTFQETQYF. The CDR3 DNA reads as TGTGCCAGCAGCCACAGGACTTTTCAAGAGACCCAGTACTTC.

This clonotype came up a few times. CDR3 sequence (DNA): TGTGCCAGCAGCCGGGACAGGACGAACACTGAAGCTTTCTTT. Its protein is CASSRDRTNTEAFF. The V call is TRBV5-5, the J call TRBJ1-1; 8 bases line up with TRBD1. With 4 bases clipped from V and 1 base from J, the junction kept 3 bases outside the gene matches. This CDR3 region has 14 residues. Germline V gene sequence: CDR1 SGHKS, CDR2 YYEKEE (reference sequence).

The rearrangement uses TRBV3-1 and TRBJ2-3; D not resolved. V shed 3 bases and J shed 5 bases, with 18 bases lying between them. The CDR3 is 16 amino acids. The germline V gene has CDR1 LGHDT and CDR2 YNNKEL (reference sequence). The CDR3 protein is CASSQAVGIGIDTQYF. The CDR3 DNA reads TGTGCCAGCAGCCAGGCGGTAGGAATTGGGATAGATACGCAGTATTTT.

The chain joins TRBV7-8 to TRBJ2-5; 7 bases are a match to TRBD2. Trimming took 1 base from V and 5 from J; bases not matched to a gene: 10. The V gene's germline CDR1 is SGHVS and CDR2 FQNEAQ. The CDR3 is 16 amino acids. CDR3 amino acids: CASSLGGSPSGETQYF. The CDR3 DNA follows: TGTGCCAGCAGCTTAGGCGGGAGTCCAAGTGGGGAGACCCAGTACTTC.

This chain connects TRBV9 to TRBJ2-3; 9 nucleotides align to TRBD2. V shed 3 bases and J 0 bases; nucleotides not matched to a gene: 11. Germline loops: CDR1 SGDLS, CDR2 YYNGEE. There are 18 residues in the CDR3. In nucleotides, the CDR3 is TGTGCCAGCAGCGCGCAGTTAGCGGGAGACACTAGCACAGATACGCAGTATTTT. Its translation: CASSAQLAGDTSTDTQYF. The whole variable domain, filled in from reference TRBV9 and TRBJ2-3, reads DSGVTQTPKHLITATGQRVTLRCSPRSGDLSVYWYQQSLDQGLQFLIQYYNGEERAKGNILERFSAQQFPDLHSELNLSSLELGDSALYFCASSAQLAGDTSTDTQYFGPGTRLTVL.

The V call is TRBV6-4, the J call TRBJ2-1; 11 nucleotides agree with TRBD2. Germline V CDR1 and CDR2: MRHNA, SNTAGT. V shed 6 bases, J shed 8 bases, and the junction held 3 bases outside the gene matches. This CDR3 has 13 amino acids. This CDR3 reads CASSRLAGYEQFF. CDR3 DNA: TGTGCCAGCAGCCGACTAGCGGGATATGAGCAGTTCTTC.

CDR3 in amino acids: CSASGNAGGGDEQYF. CDR3 coding DNA: TGCAGTGCTAGTGGTAACGCGGGAGGGGGCGACGAGCAGTACTTC. The chain joins TRBV20-1 to TRBJ2-7; 9 bases are shared with TRBD2. The length of the CDR3 is 15 residues. V lost 3 bases to trimming and J lost 5 bases; unmatched junction nucleotides: 11. The germline V gene has CDR1 DFQATT and CDR2 SNEGSKA (reference sequence).

This clonotype was counted only a few times. This chain connects TRBV6-1 to TRBJ2-2, with TRBD1 matching over 9 bases. This CDR3 is built from 16 residues. The V gene end was trimmed by 8 bases and the J gene end by 1 base; junction bases not matched to a gene: 8. Looked up from germline, CDR1 is MNHNS and CDR2 is SASEGT. The CDR3, as DNA: TGTGCCAGCTCGGACAGGGGCGGGCGGAACACCGGGGAGCTGTTTTTT. Translated, it gives CASSDRGGRNTGELFF.

The CDR3 spells CACSAWGLNIQYF. In nucleotides, the CDR3 is TGTGCCTGCTCCGCCTGGGGACTAAACATTCAGTACTTC. The genes are TRBV30 and TRBJ2-4; a possible D gene is TRBD2 (6 bases). CDR3 length: 13 residues. The V end was cut by 6 bases, the J end by 6 bases, with 15 bases between. Germline assignment: CDR1 GTSNPN and CDR2 SVGIG (reference sequence).

In this sample, this clonotype turned up a few times. This chain connects TRBV15 to TRBJ2-3; 7 bases map to TRBD2. The J segment lost 0 bases and the V segment lost 2 bases, leaving 2 bases of the junction unmatched. Germline V gene data show CDR1 as LNHNV and CDR2 as YYDKDF (reference sequence). This CDR3 comprises 15 residues. DNA for the CDR3: TGTGCCACCAGCAGACGAGCGGGAAGCACAGATACGCAGTATTTT. It yields the protein CATSRRAGSTDTQYF. Full variable domain (outside the CDR3, taken from reference TRBV15 and TRBJ2-3): DAMVIQNPRYQVTQFGKPVTLSCSQTLNHNVMYWYQQKSSQAPKLLFHYYDKDFNNEADTPDNFQSRRPNTSFCFLDIRSPGLGDTAMYLCATSRRAGSTDTQYFGPGTRLTVL.

V is TRBV9 and J is TRBJ2-5, with D unclear. Germline CDR1 is SGDLS and CDR2 is YYNGEE. The CDR3 has 14 residues. The V gene lost 0 bases and the J gene lost 3 bases, with 9 bases spanning the gap. The CDR3 loop is CASSVGLEKETQYF. The CDR3 nucleotides are TGTGCCAGCAGCGTAGGGCTGGAGAAAGAGACCCAGTACTTC.

This clonotype has a handful of counts. The chain uses TRBV18 and TRBJ1-1, with a tentative D call TRBD1 (5 bases). Germline CDR1 reads KGHSH; CDR2 reads LQKENI. This CDR3 is built from 14 residues. Trimming took off 4 bases at V and 3 bases at J, with 12 bases between the two ends. The chain's CDR3 is CASSRIGADTEAFF. DNA of the CDR3: TGTGCCAGCTCACGGATCGGGGCAGACACTGAAGCTTTCTTT.

This clonotype was picked up a small number of times. CDR3 residues: CASRLAGGETQYF. The CDR3 DNA is TGTGCCAGCAGACTAGCGGGAGGAGAGACCCAGTACTTC. The rearrangement uses TRBV6-1 and TRBJ2-5, with 12 positions matching TRBD2. V was pared by 6 bases and J by 4 bases, with 0 bases of the junction left unmatched. The CDR3 extends over 13 amino acids. Per germline, CDR1 MNHNS and CDR2 SASEGT.

In this sample, this clonotype turned up many times. V usage is TRBV20-1 and J usage is TRBJ2-3; D gene uncertain. The germline V gene has CDR1 DFQATT and CDR2 SNEGSKA (reference sequence). This CDR3 comprises 14 residues. Trimming removed 3 bases from V and 0 bases from J, with 10 bases in between. The CDR3 here is CSARGGDSTDTQYF. The CDR3 DNA reads as TGCAGTGCTAGGGGCGGAGATAGCACAGATACGCAGTATTTT.

The chain combines TRBV7-6 with TRBJ2-1; D is perhaps TRBD2 (6 bases). The CDR3 runs 16 residues. The V gene lost 2 bases and the J gene lost 3 bases, with 14 bases spanning the gap. Germline lookup yields CDR1 SGHVS and CDR2 FNYEAQ. The CDR3 loop is CASSLLALALYNEQFF. DNA for the CDR3: TGTGCCAGCAGCTTATTGGCACTAGCACTCTACAATGAGCAGTTCTTC.

This chain connects TRBV3-1 to TRBJ2-1; 8 nucleotides line up with TRBD2. V lost 7 bases, J lost 0 bases, and 8 bases stayed unmatched. The CDR3 consists of 16 residues. CDR1 is LGHDT and CDR2 is YNNKEL in the germline V gene (reference sequence). This CDR3 reads CASTSSGRSSYNEQFF. The CDR3 bases are TGTGCCAGCACCTCTAGCGGGCGAAGCTCCTACAATGAGCAGTTCTTC.

Many counts were recorded for this clonotype. The gene calls are TRBV14 and TRBJ1-2; 7 nucleotides agree with TRBD1. Per germline, CDR1 SGHDN and CDR2 FVKESK. V dropped 0 bases and J dropped 8; count of bases not matched to a gene: 6. The CDR3 loop spans 14 amino acids. CDR3 in DNA: TGTGCCAGCAGCCAAGATCTAGGGGGCGAAGGCTACACCTTC. Translating it yields CASSQDLGGEGYTF.

CDR3 protein: CASSLTLYGYTF. The CDR3 nucleotides are TGTGCCAGCAGCTTAACACTCTATGGCTACACCTTC. This chain connects TRBV7-2 to TRBJ1-2; unclear D gene. CDR1 and CDR2 (germline): SGHTA, FQGNSA. V was clipped by 2 bases and J by 4 bases, with 5 bases between them. The CDR3 extends over 12 amino acids.

This clonotype has more than one count but fewer than ten. CDR3 sequence reads: CASTTVGGSGTDTQYF. The CDR3 nucleotides read TGTGCCAGCACCACCGTGGGCGGGTCTGGCACAGATACGCAGTATTTT. This sequence joins TRBV7-2 and TRBJ2-3; possibly TRBD2 for D (5 bases). V lost 7 bases and J 1 base, leaving 18 bases between the germline ends. Germline V CDR1 and CDR2: SGHTA, FQGNSA. The CDR3 length is 16 residues.